Each of the 5 T cell receptor beta chains below was sequenced from the same sample in a study of cytomegalovirus exposure and HLA in healthy donors. The PCR made use of 60 Vbeta and 13 Jbeta primers. Clones were sequenced by immunoSEQ multiplex PCR, and TCRdb holds only the in-frame ones, with some missing. The sample lists 65,000 to 90,000 clones; approximately 90% were seen once. The sequenced sample was PBMCs. The receptor set was obtained from a young woman in good health and CMV-seronegative.

This rearrangement joins TRBV19 to TRBJ2-2; 12 bases line up with TRBD2. V lost 4 bases to trimming and J lost 6 bases; unmatched junction nucleotides: 3. There are 15 residues in the CDR3. Germline loops: CDR1 LNHDA, CDR2 SQIVND (reference sequence). CDR3 bases: TGTGCCAGTAGTACGACTAGCGGGAGATCCGGGGAGCTGTTTTTT. It is translated as CASSTTSGRSGELFF.

The J gene is TRBJ1-5, the V gene TRBV18, with D hard to call. This CDR3 is built from 14 residues. Germline V CDR1 and CDR2: KGHSH, LQKENI. V lost 3 bases to trimming and J lost 1 base, with 7 bases between them. This chain's CDR3 is CASSPSRSNQPQHF. For the CDR3, the DNA is TGTGCCAGCTCACCTTCCAGGAGCAATCAGCCCCAGCATTTT.

V gene TRBV7-2 combines with J gene TRBJ1-2; the D gene is possibly TRBD1 (5 bases). Trimming took off 2 bases at V and 7 bases at J, with 11 bases between the two ends. This CDR3 region has 13 residues. Germline-derived CDR1 and CDR2 are SGHTA and FQGNSA. DNA of the CDR3: TGTGCCAGCAGCTTAAAGGGGTCGGGTGGCTACACCTTC. Translating gives CASSLKGSGGYTF.

J is TRBJ2-5 and V is TRBV5-1, with 10 bases that match TRBD1. The junction had 14 bases not matched to a gene; V was cut back by 4 bases and J by 5 bases. This CDR3 has 17 amino acids. CDR1 and CDR2 (germline): SGHRS, YFSETQ. The CDR3 bases are TGCGCCAGCAGCCAGGGACAGGGGATGAATTTGGGGGAGACCCAGTACTTC. Encoded protein: CASSQGQGMNLGETQYF.

The chain is built from TRBV28 and TRBJ2-7; 7 nucleotides agree with TRBD1. J gave up 7 bases and V 7 bases, and 10 bases lay outside the gene matches. Germline-derived CDR1 and CDR2 are MDHEN and SYDVKM. The CDR3 length is 13 residues. CDR3 sequence: CASKGAPFLEQYF. CDR3 in DNA: TGTGCCAGCAAGGGGGCCCCCTTCTTGGAGCAGTACTTC.